The 6 T cell receptor beta chains reported below all come from one sample, sequenced in a study of blood T cell repertoires in COVID-19. Profiled with immunoSEQ multiplex PCR; TCRdb holds only in-frame clones, not every one. Altogether around 40,000 clones are present, over 85% being singletons, with the ten largest covering roughly 3.7%. Material for sequencing was peripheral blood. All receptors come from a human donor with active COVID-19. The donor label of this sample is uncertain.

The chain recombines TRBV19 with TRBJ1-5; a possible D gene is TRBD1 (6 bases). Per germline, CDR1 LNHDA and CDR2 SQIVND (reference sequence). This CDR3 comprises 12 residues. Trimming shortened V by 9 bases and J by 7 bases, and 13 bases separated the two germline ends. CDR3 DNA sequence: TGTGCCAGCAGGGGTTCGGGGCAGCCCCAGCATTTT. Amino acid sequence: CASRGSGQPQHF.

V gene TRBV5-6 combines with J gene TRBJ2-5, with 11 bases lining up with TRBD2. Trimming removed 0 bases from V and 8 bases from J; junction bases left unmatched: 15. The V gene's germline CDR1 is SGHDT and CDR2 YYEEEE. The CDR3 covers 18 residues. The CDR3 reads CASSLAGLAGGRTSTQYF. The CDR3 nucleotides read TGTGCCAGCAGCTTGGCTGGGCTAGCGGGGGGCCGAACATCTACCCAGTACTTC.

The rearrangement uses TRBV5-4 and TRBJ2-7, with D tentatively TRBD1 (7 bases). Germline assignment: CDR1 SGHNT and CDR2 YYREEE (reference sequence). V lost 4 bases and J lost 3, with 14 bases in between. This CDR3 spans 14 amino acids. CDR3 amino acids: CASSPRDRGYEQYF. The CDR3 DNA reads TGTGCCAGCAGCCCGCGGGACAGAGGCTACGAGCAGTACTTC.

V and J are TRBV5-4 and TRBJ1-3; D is ambiguous. Trimming pared 2 bases from V and 5 bases from J, leaving 14 bases between. The CDR3 consists of 15 residues. Germline-derived CDR1 and CDR2 are SGHNT and YYREEE (reference sequence). The CDR3 spells CASSLYQSNRNTIYF. The CDR3 DNA follows: TGTGCCAGCAGCTTATACCAGTCGAACAGAAACACCATATATTTT.

The J gene is TRBJ1-5, the V gene TRBV18; TRBD1 matches at 7 bases. The germline gives CDR1 KGHSH, CDR2 LQKENI. V lost 2 bases to trimming and J lost 5 bases; unmatched junction nucleotides: 9. The length of the CDR3 is 16 residues. The CDR3 sequence is CASSPYSGGSDQPQHF. The DNA of the CDR3 is TGTGCCAGCTCACCATACTCAGGGGGGTCAGATCAGCCCCAGCATTTT.

This clone was detected once. This chain connects TRBV9 to TRBJ1-1; D not certain. This CDR3 has 13 amino acids. Germline CDR1 reads SGDLS; CDR2 reads YYNGEE. Trimming took 2 bases from V and 5 from J, leaving 10 bases between them. Here the CDR3 DNA reads TGTGCCAGCAGCGTCGGGTCGGGGACTGAAGCTTTCTTT. Amino acid sequence: CASSVGSGTEAFF.